What follows is one TCR beta chain and its context. The antigen is undetermined. Amplifying from RNA transcripts, the study obtained TCR beta CDR3 regions. An opening RT-PCR round employed HTBI primers and preceded a second-round multiplex PCR. TCRdb re-called the multiplex PCR reads with MiXCR, one entry per CDR3 protein. The sample contains about 660,000 distinct CDR3 sequences, roughly 39% of which appear only once. The CDR3 sequence is 14 residues long. Germline values: CDR1 MNHEY, CDR2 SVGAGI. Trimming stripped 2 bases from V and 0 bases from J, with 7 bases between. Fresh peripheral blood, 8.5 to 10 ml, was the PBMC source. The data are from a study of Graves' ophthalmopathy and Graves' hyperthyroidism. Study information: The study drew peripheral blood at initial diagnosis, before any treatment.

Whole-study results and caveats: For predicting ophthalmopathy progression, the model had 60% to 71% sensitivity and approximately 77% specificity.

The receptor comes from an adult man with Graves' ophthalmopathy. Sequencing was performed on peripheral blood. The chain joins TRBV6-5 to TRBJ1-1, with TRBD1 as a possible D gene (5 bases). The CDR3 DNA sequence: TGTGCCAGCAGTTACCAGGGACTGAACACTGAAGCTTTCTTT. This encodes CASSYQGLNTEAFF.